Listed here are 32 T cell receptor beta chains from one sample, sequenced in a study of T-cell memory formation after mild COVID-19. TCRdb called the 5' RACE reads again in MiXCR, with one record for every CDR3 protein. The profile shows roughly 170,000 distinct CDR3 sequences, roughly 18% of them singletons. The specimen was PBMCs or a T cell subset sorted from them (not recorded which). These receptors were collected from a man aged 18 to 29 who had mild COVID-19 (a few samples of this study predate the infection). Cell type and time point are not known.

This chain uses TRBV6-2 or TRBV6-3 with TRBJ1-2, with D unresolved. Deletions cut 5 bases from V and 2 bases from J, with 9 bases between. CDR1 and CDR2 (germline): MNHEY, SVGEGT. CDR3 length: 13 amino acids. Written as DNA, the CDR3 is TGTGCCAGCAGTCTCTGGGAGAACTATGGCTACACCTTC. Translating it yields CASSLWENYGYTF.

In its sample, this clonotype was seen a few times. The chain combines TRBV20-1 with TRBJ2-7; 9 bases are a match to TRBD2. The CDR3 totals 13 residues. Germline V gives CDR1 DFQATT, CDR2 SNEGSKA (reference sequence). The junction had 12 bases not matched to a gene; V was cut back by 6 bases and J by 9 bases. CDR3 bases: TGCAGTGCCCAACTTCGCGGGGGGGATAGGCAGTACGTC. It specifies CSAQLRGGDRQYV.

This clonotype was seen more than once but under ten times. This chain connects TRBV7-2 to TRBJ1-5; unclear D gene. CDR3 length: 13 residues. Germline values: CDR1 SGHTA, CDR2 FQGNSA. V was shortened by 6 bases and J by 4 bases, with 10 bases between the two germline ends. The CDR3 spells CASRGSGNQPQHF. The CDR3 nucleotides are TGTGCCAGCAGAGGGTCGGGGAATCAGCCCCAGCATTTT.

This clonotype was seen a few times. The chain carries TRBV12-3 or TRBV12-4 and TRBJ2-7, with TRBD1 matching 7 bases. V gave up 5 bases and J gave up 2 bases; unmatched junction bases: 3. CDR3 length equals 13 residues. The CDR3, as DNA: TGTGCCAGCAGTCCCGGACAGGCCTACGAGCAGTACGTC. Translating gives CASSPGQAYEQYV.

This rearrangement joins TRBV20-1 to TRBJ2-4, with D perhaps TRBD1 (6 bases). Germline assignment: CDR1 DFQATT and CDR2 SNEGSKA (reference sequence). With 5 bases removed from V and 0 bases from J, the gap between germline ends came to 8 bases. The CDR3 is 13 amino acids. This chain's CDR3 is CSAEGVAKNIQYF. For the CDR3, the DNA is TGCAGTGCTGAGGGGGTAGCCAAAAACATTCAGTACTTC.

This clonotype was observed many times. The V call is TRBV4-1, the J call TRBJ1-5; D uncertain. CDR1 is MGHRA and CDR2 is YSYEKL in the germline V gene. The length of the CDR3 is 16 residues. The germline V and J ends were trimmed by 2 bases and 3 bases, with 14 bases remaining between them. The CDR3 DNA sequence: TGCGCCAGCAGCCAATCAGACAATCATCCCAATCAGCCCCAGCATTTT. This gives the protein CASSQSDNHPNQPQHF.

The CDR3 nucleotides read TGCAGTGCTAGAGATTTCGGGCCGATCTCTGGAAACACCATATATTTT. Residues: CSARDFGPISGNTIYF. J is TRBJ1-3 and V is TRBV20-1, with D uncertain. Trimming pared 0 bases from V and 0 bases from J, leaving 12 bases between. This CDR3 contains 16 residues. Per the germline V gene, CDR1 is DFQATT and CDR2 is SNEGSKA (reference sequence).

The chain recombines TRBV7-3 with TRBJ1-6; no definite D call. The CDR3 is 13 residues long. V gave up 5 bases and J gave up 6 bases, with 8 bases separating them. The germline V gene has CDR1 SGHTA and CDR2 FQGTGA. CDR3: CASSPRRNSPLHF. The CDR3 DNA sequence: TGTGCCAGCAGCCCCCGGCGTAATTCACCCCTCCACTTT.

This clonotype appeared a few times. This chain joins TRBV5-4 and TRBJ1-1; D is uncertain. CDR3 length: 15 amino acids. V was pared by 2 bases and J by 1 base, with 12 bases between. The V gene's germline CDR1 is SGHNT and CDR2 YYREEE (reference sequence). The CDR3: CASSFTVAGNTEAFF. CDR3 nucleotides: TGTGCCAGCAGCTTTACTGTCGCAGGGAACACTGAAGCTTTCTTT.

A few counts support this clonotype. The gene calls are TRBV9 and TRBJ2-5; TRBD2 is a possible D gene (6 bases). From germline, CDR1 is SGDLS and CDR2 YYNGEE. The V end was cut by 3 bases, the J end by 2 bases, with 11 bases between. The length of the CDR3 is 14 residues. Here the CDR3 DNA reads TGTGCCAGCAGCGGCCTTGGGACTCAAGAGACCCAGTACTTC. It encodes CASSGLGTQETQYF.

The chain uses TRBV7-2 and TRBJ2-2, with D uncertain. V gave up 5 bases and J gave up 7 bases, with 8 bases separating them. This CDR3 has 12 residues. Per the germline V gene, CDR1 is SGHTA and CDR2 is FQGNSA. The CDR3 region has the DNA TGTGCCAGCAGCCCCATGATCGGGGAGCTGTTTTTT. Protein: CASSPMIGELFF. The variable domain in full, completed from reference TRBV7-2 and TRBJ2-2, reads GAGVSQSPSNKVTEKGKDVELRCDPISGHTALYWYRQSLGQGLEFLIYFQGNSAPDKSGLPSDRFSAERTGGSVSTLTIQRTQQEDSAVYLCASSPMIGELFFGEGSRLTVL.

The genes are TRBV4-1 and TRBJ2-1, with a possible D match to TRBD1 (5 bases). Trimming took 2 bases from V and 2 from J, leaving 10 bases between them. The CDR3 has 15 amino acids. Per the germline V gene, CDR1 is MGHRA and CDR2 is YSYEKL. This chain's CDR3 is CASSQLGLTYNEQFF. The CDR3 nucleotides are TGCGCCAGCAGCCAATTGGGGCTAACCTACAATGAGCAGTTCTTC.

The chain couples TRBV24-1 to TRBJ2-1, with D maybe TRBD2 (6 bases). The CDR3 totals 16 residues. The ends were cut back, 4 bases at V and 5 bases at J, with 17 bases in the middle. CDR1 KGHDR and CDR2 SFDVKD come from the germline V gene. The CDR3 here is CATSDRIGGPDNEQFF. The CDR3 DNA reads as TGTGCCACCAGTGACCGTATAGGAGGGCCAGACAATGAGCAGTTCTTC.

This clonotype showed up many times. The chain employs TRBV4-1 and TRBJ1-1; D is undetermined. CDR3 length equals 15 residues. V lost 4 bases and J lost 7, with 19 bases in between. Germline CDR1 MGHRA, CDR2 YSYEKL. CDR3: CASSPFWFAKNEAFF. In DNA, the CDR3 is TGCGCCAGCAGCCCCTTTTGGTTCGCCAAAAATGAAGCTTTCTTT.

J is TRBJ2-3 and V is TRBV4-2, with TRBD2 matching 7 bases. Germline loops: CDR1 LGHNA, CDR2 YNFKEQ. J gave up 5 bases and V 1 base, and 6 bases lay outside the gene matches. The CDR3 is 15 residues long. CDR3 protein: CASSQAGGGGDTQYF. CDR3 nucleotides: TGTGCCAGCAGCCAAGCTGGGGGGGGGGGAGATACGCAGTATTTT.

This clonotype turned up a few times. The rearrangement joins TRBV7-6 to TRBJ2-5, with 10 bases matching TRBD1. Germline lookup yields CDR1 SGHVS and CDR2 FNYEAQ. J gave up 6 bases and V 5 bases, and 12 bases lay outside the gene matches. The CDR3 runs to 16 residues. The DNA for the CDR3 is TGTGCCAGCAGCCTGGGGACGACAGGGGGCGGGAAGACCCAGTACTTC. It encodes CASSLGTTGGGKTQYF. The complete variable domain, with remaining parts taken from reference TRBV7-6 and TRBJ2-5, reads GAGVSQSPRYKVTKRGQDVALRCDPISGHVSLYWYRQALGQGPEFLTYFNYEAQQDKSGLPNDRFSAERPEGSISTLTIQRTEQRDSAMYRCASSLGTTGGGKTQYFGPGTRLLVL.

The sample holds a few counts of this clonotype. The chain joins TRBV4-1 to TRBJ1-5; D not resolved. Trimming removed 3 bases at V and 0 bases at J, with 9 bases between. The CDR3 loop spans 15 amino acids. Germline-derived CDR1 and CDR2 are MGHRA and YSYEKL. The CDR3 loop is CASSQGEYSNQPQHF. The CDR3 DNA follows: TGCGCCAGCAGCCAGGGAGAGTATAGCAATCAGCCCCAGCATTTT.

This clonotype was observed a few times. V is TRBV6-1 and J is TRBJ1-1; no definite D call. The CDR3 runs to 14 residues. The ends were cut back, 4 bases at V and 4 bases at J, with 13 bases in the middle. Germline V gene data show CDR1 as MNHNS and CDR2 as SASEGT. The CDR3: CASSASGSGTEAFF. The CDR3 DNA follows: TGTGCCAGCAGTGCATCTGGGTCTGGCACTGAAGCTTTCTTT.

The V call is TRBV12-3 or TRBV12-4, the J call TRBJ2-1; possibly TRBD1 for D (6 bases). The ends were cut back, 6 bases at V and 15 bases at J, with 15 bases in the middle. The CDR3 totals 11 residues. As DNA, the CDR3 is TGTGCCAGCAGGGAGCAGGGGCCCTCGTTCTTC. Translation gives CASREQGPSFF.

In DNA form, the CDR3 reads TGTGCCAGCAGTGAGGGGGGGAATTCACCCCTCCACTTT. Translating it yields CASSEGGNSPLHF. The chain joins TRBV2 to TRBJ1-6; TRBD1 might be the D (5 bases). This CDR3 is built from 13 residues. CDR1 SNHLY and CDR2 FYNNEI come from the germline V gene. Trimming took off 3 bases at V and 7 bases at J, with 7 bases between the two ends.

The chain recombines TRBV29-1 with TRBJ1-1, with D possibly matching TRBD1 (6 bases). Germline V gene lookup returns CDR1 SQVTM and CDR2 ANQGSEA. CDR3 size: 13 residues. CDR3 sequence: CSAGGGMNTEAFF. The CDR3 DNA follows: TGCAGTGCAGGAGGGGGTATGAACACTGAAGCTTTCTTT.

The J gene is TRBJ1-2, the V gene TRBV7-2, with TRBD1 matching 9 bases. CDR3 length equals 14 residues. Germline CDR1 SGHTA, CDR2 FQGNSA. After removal of 6 bases from V and 3 bases from J, the junction contained 5 bases not matched to a gene. The CDR3 nucleotides read TGTGCCAGCAGAAGGACAGGGGAGGACTATGGCTACACCTTC. Amino acid sequence: CASRRTGEDYGYTF.

This clonotype showed up just a few times. CDR3 DNA: TGCGCCAGCAGCCCACGGCCGAGGGAAGAGCCAGATACGCAGTATTTT. This translates into CASSPRPREEPDTQYF. The chain employs TRBV5-1 and TRBJ2-3, with D perhaps TRBD2 (5 bases). Germline lookup yields CDR1 SGHRS and CDR2 YFSETQ. This CDR3 comprises 16 residues. Trimming left V 4 bases short and J 4 bases short, with 19 bases between. The variable domain in full, completed from reference TRBV5-1 and TRBJ2-3, reads KAGVTQTPRYLIKTRGQQVTLSCSPISGHRSVSWYQQTPGQGLQFLFEYFSETQRNKGNFPGRFSGRQFSNSRSEMNVSTLELGDSALYLCASSPRPREEPDTQYFGPGTRLTVL.

This sequence joins TRBV19 and TRBJ1-1; 9 nucleotides match TRBD1. The CDR3 is made up of 16 amino acids. Germline assignment: CDR1 LNHDA and CDR2 SQIVND (reference sequence). J was trimmed by 0 bases and V by 6 bases; bases with no gene match: 8. The DNA for the CDR3 is TGTGCCAGTAGGATACAGGGGGCCCTGATGAACACTGAAGCTTTCTTT. Translating it yields CASRIQGALMNTEAFF.

CDR3 residues: CATSDALPTSGGAYEQFF. As DNA, the CDR3 is TGTGCCACCAGTGATGCGCTACCGACTAGCGGGGGGGCTTATGAGCAGTTCTTC. The chain has TRBV24-1 and TRBJ2-1; 14 positions agree with TRBD2. The junction had 11 bases not matched to a gene; V was cut back by 3 bases and J by 8 bases. CDR3 size: 18 residues. The germline CDR1 and CDR2 sequences are KGHDR and SFDVKD.

This clonotype was counted a few times. The rearrangement joins TRBV5-6 to TRBJ2-2; 8 positions match TRBD1. Germline assignment: CDR1 SGHDT and CDR2 YYEEEE. Losses at the gene ends were 4 bases for V and 1 base for J; bases not matched to a gene: 6. The CDR3 spans 16 residues. The CDR3 sequence is CASSTTGQENTGELFF. The CDR3 bases are TGTGCCAGCAGCACGACGGGACAGGAGAACACCGGGGAGCTGTTTTTT.

The chain links TRBV7-2 to TRBJ2-7; no clear D. The CDR3 has 15 amino acids. Germline V gene sequence: CDR1 SGHTA, CDR2 FQGNSA. V was trimmed by 5 bases and J by 4 bases, leaving 18 bases between them. The CDR3: CASSPQPLSRYEQYF. The CDR3 region has the DNA TGTGCCAGCAGCCCCCAGCCTCTTAGCCGGTACGAGCAGTACTTC.

V is TRBV7-9 and J is TRBJ2-4; D might be TRBD2 (7 bases). CDR1 and CDR2 (germline): SEHNR, FQNEAQ (reference sequence). The ends were cut back, 1 base at V and 8 bases at J, with 12 bases in the middle. The CDR3 extends over 14 amino acids. The DNA of the CDR3 is TGTGCCAGCAGCTTAGTGCAGGGGAGGGACATTCAGTACTTC. It codes for CASSLVQGRDIQYF.

The chain is built from TRBV12-3 or TRBV12-4 and TRBJ1-1, with D possibly being TRBD1 (5 bases). V was pared by 10 bases and J by 5 bases, with 17 bases between. This CDR3 spans 13 amino acids. In DNA, the CDR3 is TGTGCCACCCACCCGGGGGGGGGGACTGAAGCTTTCTTT. Amino acids: CATHPGGGTEAFF.

This clonotype has a handful of counts. This chain uses TRBV5-1 with TRBJ2-1, with 7 bases that match TRBD2. The CDR3 runs to 15 residues. Germline assignment: CDR1 SGHRS and CDR2 YFSETQ. J was trimmed by 6 bases and V by 4 bases; bases with no gene match: 10. CDR3 nucleotide sequence: TGCGCCAGCAGCCTTAGCGGGTCCCTCGTCAATGAGCAGTTCTTC. Translation: CASSLSGSLVNEQFF.

The rearrangement links TRBV9 to TRBJ2-3; TRBD2 matches at 11 bases. CDR3 size: 15 residues. V was pared by 6 bases and J by 2 bases, with 5 bases of the junction left unmatched. Germline V CDR1 and CDR2: SGDLS, YYNGEE. CDR3 loop: CASTPGLADTDTQYF. The DNA of the CDR3 is TGTGCCAGCACTCCGGGACTAGCGGACACAGATACGCAGTATTTT.

As DNA, the CDR3 is TGCGCCAGCAGCCAAGAAGGAGGGTCTAGTCTCCGTTATGAGCAGTTCTTC. As protein: CASSQEGGSSLRYEQFF. The chain has TRBV4-1 and TRBJ2-1, with D possibly matching TRBD2 (6 bases). The ends were cut back, 0 bases at V and 8 bases at J, with 20 bases in the middle. The length of the CDR3 is 17 residues. Germline V lookup: CDR1 MGHRA, CDR2 YSYEKL.